These 5 T cell receptor beta chains were all obtained from the same sample, sequenced in a study of T cell responses to AZD1222 COVID-19 vaccine. Clones were sequenced by immunoSEQ multiplex PCR, and TCRdb holds only the in-frame ones, with some missing. The repertoire consists of roughly 180,000 clones, with roughly nine tenths occurring once and the leading ten covering over 1.5%. The sequences come from peripheral blood, collected 28 days after the second AZD1222 dose. Receptors were obtained from an adult who received the AZD1222 COVID-19 vaccine.

This clone has more than one count but fewer than ten. This chain links TRBV12-5 with TRBJ1-1; possibly TRBD1 for D (6 bases). The CDR3 runs 13 residues. The V end lost 1 base, the J end lost 10 bases, and 13 bases lay between the germline ends. Germline-derived CDR1 and CDR2 are LGHNT and FRNRAP. In DNA form, the CDR3 reads TGTGCTAGTGGTTTGGGGACAGTATTTGGAGCTTTCTTT. Translating gives CASGLGTVFGAFF.

On this clone itself: This sample includes further DNA sequences coding for the same CDR3. V and J are TRBV5-1 and TRBJ2-3; D remains unclear. Germline CDR1 reads SGHRS; CDR2 reads YFSETQ. There are 12 residues in the CDR3. Trimming left V 1 base short and J 2 bases short, with 2 bases between. CDR3 DNA sequence: TGCGCCAGCAGCTTGACCACAGATACGCAGTATTTT. It translates to CASSLTTDTQYF.

The J gene is TRBJ2-3, the V gene TRBV29-1; TRBD2 matches at 7 bases. V gave up 4 bases and J gave up 12 bases; unmatched junction bases: 13. The CDR3 length is 13 residues. The V gene's germline CDR1 is SQVTM and CDR2 ANQGSEA. The CDR3 nucleotides read TGCAGCGTTGGTGGGGAGGGTCCTTCCGGACAGTATTTT. Protein sequence: CSVGGEGPSGQYF.

The table lists this clone with a count of one. The rearrangement links TRBV15 to TRBJ1-4; 10 nucleotides agree with TRBD1. From germline, CDR1 is LNHNV and CDR2 YYDKDF (reference sequence). The CDR3 extends over 15 amino acids. V lost 1 base to trimming and J lost 8 bases; unmatched junction nucleotides: 4. In nucleotides, the CDR3 is TGTGCCACCAGCAGAGGTGGGACAGGGGAGGAAAAACTGTTTTTT. Its protein is CATSRGGTGEEKLFF.

The chain carries TRBV7-8 and TRBJ2-7; 9 bases agree with TRBD2. The CDR3 has 15 residues. V lost 1 base and J lost 6; bases outside the gene matches: 7. Germline CDR1 and CDR2: SGHVS and FQNEAQ. CDR3: CASSLDISGSFEQYF. In DNA form, the CDR3 reads TGTGCCAGCAGCTTAGATATTAGCGGGAGCTTCGAGCAGTACTTC.